These 11 T cell receptor beta chains were all obtained from the same sample, sequenced in a study of cytomegalovirus exposure and HLA in healthy donors. This PCR relied on a set of 60 Vbeta primers and 13 Jbeta primers. Repertoires were generated with immunoSEQ multiplex PCR, while TCRdb's copy carries only in-frame clones and drops some. The sample has about 150,000 clones; less than 80% are singletons. Sequencing was carried out using PBMCs. All receptors come from a man aged 25-45 years in good health and CMV-seronegative.

The chain couples TRBV29-1 to TRBJ2-3; 7 bases are a match to TRBD1. With 2 bases clipped from V and 3 bases from J, the junction kept 2 bases outside the gene matches. Germline CDR1 and CDR2: SQVTM and ANQGSEA. The CDR3 contains 13 residues. The chain's CDR3 is CSVEIRGTDTQYF. The CDR3 DNA sequence: TGCAGCGTTGAAATCAGGGGGACAGATACGCAGTATTTT.

The chain recombines TRBV14 with TRBJ2-3; 9 bases agree with TRBD2. The germline CDR1 and CDR2 sequences are SGHDN and FVKESK. CDR3 length equals 16 residues. J was trimmed by 5 bases and V by 3 bases; bases with no gene match: 9. The CDR3 here is CASSHLAGDGIDTQYF. The CDR3 region has the DNA TGTGCCAGCAGCCATTTAGCGGGGGACGGGATAGATACGCAGTATTTT.

This clone was recorded a few times. The chain is built from TRBV30 and TRBJ1-6; 9 nucleotides agree with TRBD1. In germline, CDR1 is GTSNPN, CDR2 SVGIG (reference sequence). J lost 8 bases, V lost 0 bases, and 8 bases had no gene match. The CDR3 consists of 16 residues. The CDR3 region has the DNA TGTGCCTGGAGTGTATGGACAGGGGCGATTGATTCACCCCTCCACTTT. The encoded protein is CAWSVWTGAIDSPLHF.

The rearrangement joins TRBV7-2 to TRBJ2-5, with TRBD2 matching 7 bases. CDR1 and CDR2 (germline): SGHTA, FQGNSA. The CDR3 consists of 15 residues. J lost 5 bases, V lost 5 bases, and 11 bases had no gene match. CDR3 nucleotides: TGTGCCAGCAGCCCGGGGGGACTGGGGTTCGAGACCCAGTACTTC. As protein: CASSPGGLGFETQYF.

The rearrangement joins TRBV10-3 to TRBJ2-5, with D unclear. V was clipped by 2 bases and J by 4 bases, with 11 bases between them. The CDR3 has 14 amino acids. Per the germline V gene, CDR1 is ENHRY and CDR2 is SYGVKD. CDR3 nucleotides: TGTGCCATCAGTGAGATCGAGGATGGAGAGACCCAGTACTTC. It is translated as CAISEIEDGETQYF.

This sequence joins TRBV5-5 and TRBJ2-7; a weak D match, TRBD2 (8 bases). In germline, CDR1 is SGHKS, CDR2 YYEKEE (reference sequence). V lost 0 bases, J lost 6 bases, and 13 bases lay in between. This CDR3 contains 14 residues. CDR3 region: CASSLAGRGLEQYF. CDR3 DNA: TGTGCCAGCAGCTTGGCCGGGAGGGGGCTCGAGCAGTACTTC.

J is TRBJ1-2 and V is TRBV27; TRBD1 matches at 10 bases. J gave up 8 bases and V 5 bases, and 5 bases lay outside the gene matches. Germline assignment: CDR1 MNHEY and CDR2 SMNVEV (reference sequence). The CDR3 sequence is 13 residues long. The DNA of the CDR3 is TGTGCCAGCAGTCGACAGGGGGCAAGAGGCTACACCTTC. It specifies CASSRQGARGYTF.

The chain recombines TRBV5-6 with TRBJ2-1; possibly TRBD2 for D (7 bases). CDR3 length equals 16 residues. The V gene lost 4 bases and the J gene lost 8 bases, with 22 bases spanning the gap. Germline assignment: CDR1 SGHDT and CDR2 YYEEEE. This CDR3 reads CASSPRGADSLDEQFF. The CDR3 DNA follows: TGTGCCAGCAGCCCCCGGGGGGCTGACAGTTTGGATGAGCAGTTCTTC.

The gene calls are TRBV5-4 and TRBJ1-6; 7 nucleotides agree with TRBD1. Germline CDR1 reads SGHNT; CDR2 reads YYREEE (reference sequence). The CDR3 spans 15 residues. Trimming at V came to 2 bases and at J to 7 bases, leaving 6 bases not matched to a gene. The CDR3, as DNA: TGTGCCAGCAGCTTAGACAGGGCTTTGAATTCACCCCTCCACTTT. It codes for CASSLDRALNSPLHF.

This clone was detected only a few times. This chain links TRBV5-4 with TRBJ2-1; a weak D match, TRBD1 (5 bases). V gave up 3 bases and J gave up 0 bases, with 10 bases separating them. The CDR3 is made up of 15 amino acids. Germline V gene sequence: CDR1 SGHNT, CDR2 YYREEE (reference sequence). The CDR3 DNA sequence: TGTGCCAGCAGCTCCAGGGATGGCTCCTACAATGAGCAGTTCTTC. Translating gives CASSSRDGSYNEQFF. Using reference TRBV5-4 and TRBJ2-1 for the parts outside the CDR3, the full variable domain is ETGVTQSPTHLIKTRGQQVTLRCSSQSGHNTVSWYQQALGQGPQFIFQYYREEENGRGNFPPRFSGLQFPNYSSELNVNALELDDSALYLCASSSRDGSYNEQFFGPGTRLTVL.

Only a few counts were recorded for this clone. The chain couples TRBV5-1 to TRBJ2-3; TRBD2 matches 9 bases. Germline loops: CDR1 SGHRS, CDR2 YFSETQ. Trimming took 4 bases from V and 3 from J; bases not matched to a gene: 6. This CDR3 is built from 15 residues. CDR3 bases: TGCGCCAGCAGCCTGTCCCTAGCGGGGACAGATACGCAGTATTTT. This gives the protein CASSLSLAGTDTQYF.